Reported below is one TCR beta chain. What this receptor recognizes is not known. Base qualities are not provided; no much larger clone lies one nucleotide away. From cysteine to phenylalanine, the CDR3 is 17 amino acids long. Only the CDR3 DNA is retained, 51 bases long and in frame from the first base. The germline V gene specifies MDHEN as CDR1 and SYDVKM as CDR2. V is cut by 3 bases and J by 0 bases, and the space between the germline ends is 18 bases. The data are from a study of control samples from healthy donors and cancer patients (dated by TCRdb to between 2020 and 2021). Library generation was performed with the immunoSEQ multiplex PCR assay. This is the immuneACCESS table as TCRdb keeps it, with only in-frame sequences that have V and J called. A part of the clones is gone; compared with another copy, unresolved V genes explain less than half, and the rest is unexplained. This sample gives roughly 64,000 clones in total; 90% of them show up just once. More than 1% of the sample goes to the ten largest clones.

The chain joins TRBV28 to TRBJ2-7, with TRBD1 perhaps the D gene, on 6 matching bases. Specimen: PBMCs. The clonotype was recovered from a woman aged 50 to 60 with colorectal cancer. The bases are TGTGCCAGCAGTTTTGCCCAGGGACACCGGAGCTCCTACGAGCAGTACTTC. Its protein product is CASSFAQGHRSSYEQYF. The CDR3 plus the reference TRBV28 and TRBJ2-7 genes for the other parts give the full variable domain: DVKVTQSSRYLVKRTGEKVFLECVQDMDHENMFWYRQDPGLGLRLIYFSYDVKMKEKGDIPEGYSVSREKKERFSLILESASTNQTSMYLCASSFAQGHRSSYEQYFGPGTRLTVT.